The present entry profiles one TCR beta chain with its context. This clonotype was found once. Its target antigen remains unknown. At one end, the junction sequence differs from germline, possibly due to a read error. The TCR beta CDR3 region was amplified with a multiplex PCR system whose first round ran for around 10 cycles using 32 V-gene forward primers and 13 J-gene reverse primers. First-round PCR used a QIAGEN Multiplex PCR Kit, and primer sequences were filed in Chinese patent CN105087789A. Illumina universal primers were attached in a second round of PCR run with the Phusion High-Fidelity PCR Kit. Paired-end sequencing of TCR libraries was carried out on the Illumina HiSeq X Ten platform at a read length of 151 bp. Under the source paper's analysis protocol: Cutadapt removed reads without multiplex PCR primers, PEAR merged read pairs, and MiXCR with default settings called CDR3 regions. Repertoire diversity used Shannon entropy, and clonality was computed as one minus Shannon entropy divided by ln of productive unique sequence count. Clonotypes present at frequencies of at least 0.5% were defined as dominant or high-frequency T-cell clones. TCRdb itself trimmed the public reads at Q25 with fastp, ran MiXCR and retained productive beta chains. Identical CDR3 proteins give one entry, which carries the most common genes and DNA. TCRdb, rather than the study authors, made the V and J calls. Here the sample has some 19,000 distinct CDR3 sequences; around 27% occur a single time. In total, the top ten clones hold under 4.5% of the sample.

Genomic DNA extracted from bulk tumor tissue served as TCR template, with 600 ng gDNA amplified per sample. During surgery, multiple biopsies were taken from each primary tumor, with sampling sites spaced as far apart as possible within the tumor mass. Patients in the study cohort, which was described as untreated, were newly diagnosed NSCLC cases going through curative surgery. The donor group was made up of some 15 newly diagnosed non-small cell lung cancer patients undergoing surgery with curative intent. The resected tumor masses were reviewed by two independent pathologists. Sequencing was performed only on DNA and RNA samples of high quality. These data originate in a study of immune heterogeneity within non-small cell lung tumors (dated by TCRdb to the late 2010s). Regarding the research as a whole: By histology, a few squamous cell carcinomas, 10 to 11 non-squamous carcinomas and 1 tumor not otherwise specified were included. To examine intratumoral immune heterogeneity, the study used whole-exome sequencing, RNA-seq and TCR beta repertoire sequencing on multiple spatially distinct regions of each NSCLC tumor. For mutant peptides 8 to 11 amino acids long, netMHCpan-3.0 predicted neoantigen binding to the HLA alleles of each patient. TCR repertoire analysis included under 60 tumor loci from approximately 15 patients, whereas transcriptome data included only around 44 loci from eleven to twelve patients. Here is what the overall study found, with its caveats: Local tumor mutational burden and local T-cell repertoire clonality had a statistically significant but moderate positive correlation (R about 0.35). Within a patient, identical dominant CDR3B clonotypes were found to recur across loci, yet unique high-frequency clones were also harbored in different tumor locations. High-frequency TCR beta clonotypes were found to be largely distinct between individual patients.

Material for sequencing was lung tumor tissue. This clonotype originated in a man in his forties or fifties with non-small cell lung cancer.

The DNA reads as follows: TGTGCCAGCAGAGGACTAGCGGGATACAATGAGCAGATCTTC. The translation is CASRGLAGYNEQIF. The rearrangement joined TRBV12-3 or TRBV12-4 to TRBJ2-1; a stretch of 12 junction bases matches TRBD2. The CDR3 runs 14 amino acids, cysteine and phenylalanine included. The only DNA kept is the CDR3, 42 bases in frame from the first base.